The next 18 T cell receptor beta chains were all read from a single sample in a study of T-cell memory formation after mild COVID-19. MiXCR, applied by TCRdb to the 5' RACE reads, yields one record per CDR3 protein. The sample contains 250,000 to 300,000 distinct CDR3 sequences, approximately 8.4% of which appear only once. The sample comprised PBMCs or a T cell subset sorted from them (not recorded which). The receptors here all came from a man between 18 and 35 years old who had mild COVID-19 (a few samples of this study predate the infection). Cell type and time point are not known.

This clonotype was seen at least ten times. This chain links TRBV4-3 with TRBJ2-2; D ambiguous. The germline V gene has CDR1 LGHNA and CDR2 YSLEER. The CDR3 has 14 amino acids. The V end was cut by 3 bases, the J end by 3 bases, with 8 bases between. This CDR3 is CASSQWVDTGELFF. As DNA, the CDR3 is TGCGCCAGCAGCCAGTGGGTAGACACCGGGGAGCTGTTTTTT.

This clonotype turned up a few times. This rearrangement joins TRBV20-1 to TRBJ2-7, with 9 bases identical to TRBD1. Trimming took 3 bases from V and 3 from J; bases not matched to a gene: 3. This CDR3 is 13 amino acids long. Germline V gene data show CDR1 as DFQATT and CDR2 as SNEGSKA (reference sequence). DNA of the CDR3: TGCAGTGCTAGCCGGGACAGGGTCTACGAGCAGTACTTC. The encoded protein is CSASRDRVYEQYF.

This clonotype came up a few times. The J gene is TRBJ2-7, the V gene TRBV18, with 9 positions matching TRBD1. Germline values: CDR1 KGHSH, CDR2 LQKENI. Trimming cost V 3 bases and J 2 bases; bases outside gene matches: 5. CDR3 length: 15 residues. The CDR3 is CASSPDRGIAYEQYF. As DNA, the CDR3 is TGTGCCAGCTCACCCGACAGGGGGATCGCCTACGAGCAGTACTTC.

This clonotype was seen at least ten times. The V and J genes are TRBV12-3 or TRBV12-4 and TRBJ1-5, with 7 bases fitting TRBD1. With 3 bases clipped from V and 5 bases from J, the junction kept 7 bases outside the gene matches. The CDR3 extends over 15 amino acids. Here the CDR3 reads CASSFSRQGYQPQHF. For the CDR3, the DNA is TGTGCCAGCAGTTTTAGTCGACAGGGCTATCAGCCCCAGCATTTT.

This clonotype was seen at least ten times. The chain carries TRBV27 and TRBJ2-1; the match to TRBD2 covers 15 bases. This CDR3 has 13 residues. V gave up 6 bases and J gave up 12 bases; unmatched junction bases: 3. Looked up from germline, CDR1 is MNHEY and CDR2 is SMNVEV (reference sequence). CDR3 sequence (DNA): TGTGCCAGCAGCTCGGGACTAGCGGGGGGGCAGTTCTTC. It yields the protein CASSSGLAGGQFF.

Ten or more counts support this clonotype. V gene TRBV12-3 or TRBV12-4 combines with J gene TRBJ2-2; D gene unclear. The CDR3 covers 15 residues. V lost 7 bases, J lost 7 bases, and 19 bases lay in between. CDR3 residues: CASTSGVGFSGELFF. In DNA, the CDR3 is TGTGCCAGCACTTCCGGCGTGGGGTTCAGCGGGGAGCTGTTTTTT.

The V call is TRBV7-2, the J call TRBJ2-3; D perhaps matches TRBD1 (7 bases). Trimming left V 2 bases short and J 2 bases short, with 17 bases between. This CDR3 comprises 17 residues. Germline V lookup: CDR1 SGHTA, CDR2 FQGNSA. CDR3 in amino acids: CASSLFGGGKNTDTQYF. The CDR3 DNA is TGTGCCAGCAGCTTATTCGGAGGGGGCAAGAACACAGATACGCAGTATTTT.

This clonotype was picked up a small number of times. The DNA of the CDR3 is TGTGCCAGCAGTCCATTGGGCCATATTTCATACAATGAGCAGTTCTTC. It specifies CASSPLGHISYNEQFF. The chain links TRBV27 to TRBJ2-1; D gene unclear. CDR3 length: 16 amino acids. The germline CDR1 and CDR2 sequences are MNHEY and SMNVEV (reference sequence). Trimming pared 5 bases from V and 4 bases from J, leaving 18 bases between.

This clonotype was detected many times. The rearrangement joins TRBV5-1 to TRBJ2-7, with 8 bases identical to TRBD2. Trimming removed 4 bases from V and 4 bases from J; junction bases left unmatched: 10. The CDR3 length is 15 residues. Germline V gives CDR1 SGHRS, CDR2 YFSETQ. The CDR3 region is CASSRSSSGGYEQYF. CDR3 nucleotide sequence: TGCGCCAGCAGCCGTAGTTCCAGCGGGGGTTACGAGCAGTACTTC.

This clonotype was detected ten times or more. V gene TRBV5-1 combines with J gene TRBJ1-2, with TRBD1 matching over 8 bases. This CDR3 is built from 14 residues. The trim removed 0 bases at V and 2 bases at J, leaving 0 bases unmatched. The germline gives CDR1 SGHRS, CDR2 YFSETQ. The CDR3 is CASSLDRGNYGYTF. The CDR3 region has the DNA TGCGCCAGCAGCTTGGACAGGGGGAACTATGGCTACACCTTC. Supplemented by reference TRBV5-1 and TRBJ1-2, the full variable domain reads KAGVTQTPRYLIKTRGQQVTLSCSPISGHRSVSWYQQTPGQGLQFLFEYFSETQRNKGNFPGRFSGRQFSNSRSEMNVSTLELGDSALYLCASSLDRGNYGYTFGSGTRLTVV.

The chain links TRBV2 to TRBJ2-1; 8 bases map to TRBD1. This CDR3 contains 14 residues. Germline CDR1 reads SNHLY; CDR2 reads FYNNEI. V gave up 2 bases and J gave up 9 bases; unmatched junction bases: 6. The DNA of the CDR3 is TGTGCCAGCAGTGAAATCGGGACAGGTTTTGAGCAGTTCTTC. Its translation is CASSEIGTGFEQFF. Using reference TRBV2 and TRBJ2-1 for the parts outside the CDR3, the full variable domain is EPEVTQTPSHQVTQMGQEVILRCVPISNHLYFYWYRQILGQKVEFLVSFYNNEISEKSEIFDDQFSVERPDGSNFTLKIRSTKLEDSAMYFCASSEIGTGFEQFFGPGTRLTVL.

The chain carries TRBV20-1 and TRBJ1-2; D ambiguous. CDR1 is DFQATT, CDR2 SNEGSKA, per germline (reference sequence). The CDR3 totals 12 residues. V was shortened by 8 bases and J by 8 bases, with 18 bases between the two germline ends. CDR3 protein: CSPPQASWGYTF. As DNA, the CDR3 is TGCAGTCCTCCTCAGGCGTCCTGGGGCTACACCTTC.

This clonotype was seen only a few times. The chain links TRBV7-8 to TRBJ2-1; TRBD2 matches at 9 bases. Trimming cost V 5 bases and J 7 bases; bases outside gene matches: 15. The CDR3 runs 17 residues. From germline, CDR1 is SGHVS and CDR2 FQNEAQ. This CDR3 reads CASSPKARAGGHNEQFF. CDR3 nucleotide sequence: TGTGCCAGCAGCCCCAAGGCGCGCGCGGGGGGGCATAATGAGCAGTTCTTC.

This clonotype was counted ten times or more. The chain has TRBV12-3 or TRBV12-4 and TRBJ2-7; D ambiguous. Trimming removed 3 bases at V and 0 bases at J, with 9 bases between. The CDR3 totals 14 residues. CDR3 amino acids: CASSLGTASYEQYF. CDR3 in DNA: TGTGCCAGCAGTTTGGGCACCGCCTCCTACGAGCAGTACTTC.

This clonotype was seen many times. V and J are TRBV5-5 and TRBJ2-1, with 10 positions matching TRBD2. The ends lost 4 bases at V and 4 bases at J; junction bases unmatched: 5. This CDR3 region has 15 residues. Germline CDR1 is SGHKS and CDR2 is YYEKEE (reference sequence). The CDR3: CASSQLAGSYNEQFF. CDR3 bases: TGTGCCAGCAGCCAACTAGCGGGGTCGTACAATGAGCAGTTCTTC.

This clonotype was found a few times. This CDR3 reads CSAGRPGQANEKLFF. The CDR3 nucleotides are TGCAGTGCTGGCCGGCCGGGACAGGCTAATGAAAAACTGTTTTTT. V usage is TRBV20-1 and J usage is TRBJ1-4; TRBD1 matches at 8 bases. The CDR3 has 15 residues. V lost 5 bases to trimming and J lost 3 bases; unmatched junction nucleotides: 8. CDR1 is DFQATT and CDR2 is SNEGSKA in the germline V gene (reference sequence).

The chain links TRBV4-1 to TRBJ2-2; the D is unclear. Per germline, CDR1 MGHRA and CDR2 YSYEKL. The length of the CDR3 is 15 residues. V lost 2 bases to trimming and J lost 4 bases, with 11 bases between them. CDR3 DNA sequence: TGCGCCAGCAGCCAAAGGGCAGTCGGCACCGGGGAGCTGTTTTTT. Translating gives CASSQRAVGTGELFF.

V usage is TRBV5-1 and J usage is TRBJ2-2, with 7 nucleotides matching TRBD1. The CDR3 covers 15 residues. CDR1 is SGHRS, CDR2 YFSETQ, per germline. V lost 4 bases, J lost 3 bases, and 6 bases stayed unmatched. CDR3 residues: CASSPDRVDTGELFF. The CDR3 bases are TGCGCCAGCAGCCCCGACAGGGTGGACACCGGGGAGCTGTTTTTT. Supplemented by reference TRBV5-1 and TRBJ2-2, the full variable domain reads KAGVTQTPRYLIKTRGQQVTLSCSPISGHRSVSWYQQTPGQGLQFLFEYFSETQRNKGNFPGRFSGRQFSNSRSEMNVSTLELGDSALYLCASSPDRVDTGELFFGEGSRLTVL.